This T cell receptor beta chain derives from a study of OX40 agonist ivuxolimab in advanced cancers. Describing the broader study: Ivuxolimab was a fully human IgG2 agonistic monoclonal antibody targeting the costimulatory receptor OX40 (CD134). Among the 52 dose-escalation patients, some 20 had hepatocellular carcinoma, about 15 melanoma, 9 renal cell carcinoma and 9 head and neck cancer. Peripheral TCRbeta sequencing aimed to test whether ivuxolimab altered TCR sequence diversity and caused clonal T-cell expansion. Patients were allowed to have had prior anti-PD-1, anti-PD-L1 or anti-CTLA-4 therapy, and around 37% of the dose-escalation patients had previously received checkpoint inhibitors. The paper covers the monotherapy dose-escalation part of the phase I ivuxolimab trial, which included N = 52 patients. Intravenous ivuxolimab was administered to patients every 2 weeks at six dose levels: 0.01, 0.1, 0.3, 1.5, 3 and 10 mg/kg. Partial responses occurred in three dose-escalation patients: two with cutaneous melanoma and one with hepatocellular carcinoma. The dose-escalation cohort was over 70% male with a mean age of approximately 60 years, ranging from roughly 20 to 80.

Regarding this clone: Its antigen remains undetermined. Nothing much larger sits one base from this clone, and base qualities are not available.

Genomic DNA was isolated from the sorted cells so that the TCRbeta CDR3 region could be sequenced. TCRbeta CDR3 regions were sequenced using the immunoSEQ Assay. TCRdb's version of the immuneACCESS table is confined to in-frame rearrangements and falls short of the full clone set. An unresolved V gene accounts for under half of the shortfall where checked; the remainder is of unknown origin. The sample includes some 85,000 clones, with more than 80% observed a single time. In total, the top ten clones hold 1.5% to 2% of the sample. General conclusions and limits of the study: In the 0.1-3.0 mg/kg groups, partial responders had among the lowest normalized peripheral clonal expansion, particularly in CD8+ T cells. After ivuxolimab, more expanded clones were found on average in CD8+ T cells than in CD4+ T cells. Low levels of normalized T-cell clonal expansion were also seen in some nonresponding patients. Clonal expansion of both CD4+ and CD8+ blood T cells was observed from baseline to week 6 at doses 0.1 to 3.0 mg/kg. The antigen specificity of the peripheral T cells that underwent clonal expansion was not determined.

Patients with autoimmune disease history or receiving systemic immunosuppression were excluded from the trial. Peripheral blood for TCR sequencing was collected from all dose cohorts at baseline, on cycle 4 day 1, and on cycle 7 day 1. Samples were obtained from an open-label, multicenter, first-in-human phase I dose-escalation trial of ivuxolimab. The trial enrolled adults with locally advanced or metastatic head and neck squamous cell, hepatocellular, melanoma or renal cell carcinoma. Before TCR sequencing, CD4+ T cells and CD8+ T cells from peripheral blood were sorted into separate populations. The material sequenced was CD4+ or CD8+ T cells sorted from blood, taken in a trial of the OX40 agonist ivuxolimab. The receptor was isolated from an adult with an advanced solid tumor such as melanoma, head and neck, liver or kidney cancer.

The CDR3: CASSLADLTGGEKLFF. DNA sequence: TGCGCCAGCAGCTTGGCCGATTTGACAGGGGGGGAAAAACTGTTTTTT. The rearrangement combines TRBV5-1 with TRBJ1-4; 9 of the junction bases match TRBD1. The CDR3 starts with the cysteine, ends with the phenylalanine, and has 16 residues. The only DNA kept is the CDR3, 48 bases in frame from the first base. The germline V gene yields SGHRS for CDR1 and YFSETQ for CDR2. V is pruned by 0 bases and J by 8 bases, leaving 8 bases of the junction without a gene match.